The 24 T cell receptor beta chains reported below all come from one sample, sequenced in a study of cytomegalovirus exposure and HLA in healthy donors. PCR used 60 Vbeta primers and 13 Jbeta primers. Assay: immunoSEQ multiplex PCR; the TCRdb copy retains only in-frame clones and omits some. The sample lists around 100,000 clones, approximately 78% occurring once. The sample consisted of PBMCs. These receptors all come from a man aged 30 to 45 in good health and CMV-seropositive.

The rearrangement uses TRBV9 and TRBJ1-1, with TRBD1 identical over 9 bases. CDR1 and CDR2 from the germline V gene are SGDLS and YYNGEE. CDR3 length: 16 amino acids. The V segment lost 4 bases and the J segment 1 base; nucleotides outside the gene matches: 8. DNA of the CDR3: TGTGCCAGCAGCTCCCCCCGGGACAGGGCGAACACTGAAGCTTTCTTT. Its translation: CASSSPRDRANTEAFF.

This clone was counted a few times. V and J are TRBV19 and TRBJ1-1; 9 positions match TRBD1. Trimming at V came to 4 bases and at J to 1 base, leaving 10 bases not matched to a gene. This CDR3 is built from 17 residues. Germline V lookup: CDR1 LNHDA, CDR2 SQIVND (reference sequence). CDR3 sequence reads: CASSTLLGTGKNTEAFF. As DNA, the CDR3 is TGTGCCAGTAGTACTCTCCTGGGGACAGGGAAGAACACTGAAGCTTTCTTT.

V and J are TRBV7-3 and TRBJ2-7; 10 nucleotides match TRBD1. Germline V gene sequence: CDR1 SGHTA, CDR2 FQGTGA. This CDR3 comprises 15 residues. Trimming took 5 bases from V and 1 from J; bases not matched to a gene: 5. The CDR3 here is CASSPGQGKSYEQYF. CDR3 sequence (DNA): TGTGCCAGCAGCCCGGGACAGGGGAAGTCCTACGAGCAGTACTTC.

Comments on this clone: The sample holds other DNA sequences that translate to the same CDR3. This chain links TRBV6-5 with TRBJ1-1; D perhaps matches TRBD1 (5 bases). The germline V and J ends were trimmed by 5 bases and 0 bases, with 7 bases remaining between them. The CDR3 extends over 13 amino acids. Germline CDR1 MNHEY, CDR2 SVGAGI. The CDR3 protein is CASSAQVNTEAFF. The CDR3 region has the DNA TGTGCCAGCAGTGCACAGGTGAACACTGAAGCTTTCTTT.

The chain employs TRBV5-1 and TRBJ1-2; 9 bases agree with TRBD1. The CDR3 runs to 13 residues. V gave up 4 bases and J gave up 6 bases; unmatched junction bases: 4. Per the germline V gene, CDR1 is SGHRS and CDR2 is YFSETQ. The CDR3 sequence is CASSTRDRDGYTF. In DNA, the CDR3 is TGCGCCAGCAGCACCCGGGACAGGGATGGCTACACCTTC. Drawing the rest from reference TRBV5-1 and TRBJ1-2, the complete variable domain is KAGVTQTPRYLIKTRGQQVTLSCSPISGHRSVSWYQQTPGQGLQFLFEYFSETQRNKGNFPGRFSGRQFSNSRSEMNVSTLELGDSALYLCASSTRDRDGYTFGSGTRLTVV.

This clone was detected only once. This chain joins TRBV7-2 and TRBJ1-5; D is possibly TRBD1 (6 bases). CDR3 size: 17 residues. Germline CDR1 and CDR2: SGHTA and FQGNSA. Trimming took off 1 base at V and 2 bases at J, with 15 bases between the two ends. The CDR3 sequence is CASSLGRGEGGNQPQHF. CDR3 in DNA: TGTGCCAGCAGCTTAGGGAGGGGGGAGGGTGGCAATCAGCCCCAGCATTTT.

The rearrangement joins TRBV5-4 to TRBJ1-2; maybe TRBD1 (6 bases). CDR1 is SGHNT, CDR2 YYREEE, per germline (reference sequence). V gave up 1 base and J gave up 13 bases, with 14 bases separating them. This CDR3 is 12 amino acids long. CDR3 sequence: CASSLSNRAGTF. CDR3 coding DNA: TGTGCCAGCAGCTTGTCGAACAGGGCCGGCACCTTC. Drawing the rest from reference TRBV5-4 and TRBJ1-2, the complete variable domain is ETGVTQSPTHLIKTRGQQVTLRCSSQSGHNTVSWYQQALGQGPQFIFQYYREEENGRGNFPPRFSGLQFPNYSSELNVNALELDDSALYLCASSLSNRAGTFGSGTRLTVV.

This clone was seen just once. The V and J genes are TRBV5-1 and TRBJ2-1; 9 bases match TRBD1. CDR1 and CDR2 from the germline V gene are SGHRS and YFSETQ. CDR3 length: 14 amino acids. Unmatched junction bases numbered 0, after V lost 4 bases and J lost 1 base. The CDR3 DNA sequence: TGCGCCAGCAGCGGACAGGGGTCCTACAATGAGCAGTTCTTC. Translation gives CASSGQGSYNEQFF.

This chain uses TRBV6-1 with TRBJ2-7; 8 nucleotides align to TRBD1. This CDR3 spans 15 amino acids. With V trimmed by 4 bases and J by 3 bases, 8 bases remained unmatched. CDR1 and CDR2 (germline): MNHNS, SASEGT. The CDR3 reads CASSVRGQGGYEQYV. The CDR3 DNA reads TGTGCCAGCAGTGTACGTGGACAGGGTGGCTACGAGCAGTACGTC.

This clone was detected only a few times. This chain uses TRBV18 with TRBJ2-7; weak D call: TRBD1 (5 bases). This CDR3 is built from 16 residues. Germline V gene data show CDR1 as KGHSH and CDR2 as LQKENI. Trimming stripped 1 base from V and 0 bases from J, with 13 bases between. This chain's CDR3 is CASSPLYGADSYEQYF. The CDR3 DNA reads TGTGCCAGCTCACCACTTTATGGGGCAGACTCCTACGAGCAGTACTTC.

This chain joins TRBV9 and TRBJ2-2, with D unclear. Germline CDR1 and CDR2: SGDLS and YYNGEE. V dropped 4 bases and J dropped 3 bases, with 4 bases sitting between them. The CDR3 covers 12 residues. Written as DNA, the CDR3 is TGTGCCAGCAGCATCGACACCGGGGAGCTGTTTTTT. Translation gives CASSIDTGELFF. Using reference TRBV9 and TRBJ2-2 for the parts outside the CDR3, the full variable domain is DSGVTQTPKHLITATGQRVTLRCSPRSGDLSVYWYQQSLDQGLQFLIQYYNGEERAKGNILERFSAQQFPDLHSELNLSSLELGDSALYFCASSIDTGELFFGEGSRLTVL.

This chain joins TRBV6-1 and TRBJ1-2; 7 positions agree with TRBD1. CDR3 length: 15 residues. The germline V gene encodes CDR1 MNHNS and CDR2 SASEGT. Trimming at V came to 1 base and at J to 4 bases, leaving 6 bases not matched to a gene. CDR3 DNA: TGTGCCAGCAGTGAAGGCGGACGACAGGGCTATGGCTACACCTTC. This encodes CASSEGGRQGYGYTF.

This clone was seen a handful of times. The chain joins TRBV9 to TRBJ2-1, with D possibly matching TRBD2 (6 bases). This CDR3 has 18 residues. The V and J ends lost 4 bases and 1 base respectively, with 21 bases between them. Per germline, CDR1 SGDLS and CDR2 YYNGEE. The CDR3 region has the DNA TGTGCCAGCAGCCCGGTACTAGCCCTTAAGTCGTCCTACAATGAGCAGTTCTTC. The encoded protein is CASSPVLALKSSYNEQFF.

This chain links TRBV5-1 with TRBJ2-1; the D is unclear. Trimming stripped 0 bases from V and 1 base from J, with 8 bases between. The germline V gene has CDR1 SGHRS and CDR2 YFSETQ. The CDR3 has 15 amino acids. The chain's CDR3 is CASSLAARSYNEQFF. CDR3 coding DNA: TGCGCCAGCAGCTTGGCAGCGAGATCCTACAATGAGCAGTTCTTC.

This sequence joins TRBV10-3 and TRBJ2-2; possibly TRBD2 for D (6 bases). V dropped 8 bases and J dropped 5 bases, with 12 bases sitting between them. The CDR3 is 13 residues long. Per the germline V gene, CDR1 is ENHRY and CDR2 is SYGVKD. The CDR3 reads CAIGAGITGELFF. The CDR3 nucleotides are TGTGCCATCGGGGCGGGAATTACCGGGGAGCTGTTTTTT.

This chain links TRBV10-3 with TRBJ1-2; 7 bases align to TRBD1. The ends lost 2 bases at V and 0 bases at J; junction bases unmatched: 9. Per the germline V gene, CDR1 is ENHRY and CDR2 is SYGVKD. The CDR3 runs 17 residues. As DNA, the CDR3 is TGTGCCATCAGTGAGACCGACTGGGACAGATCTAACTATGGCTACACCTTC. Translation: CAISETDWDRSNYGYTF.

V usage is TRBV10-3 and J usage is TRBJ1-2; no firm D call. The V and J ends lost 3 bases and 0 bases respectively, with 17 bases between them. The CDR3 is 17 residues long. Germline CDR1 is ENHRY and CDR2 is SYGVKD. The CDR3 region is CAISDPSGGRPNYGYTF. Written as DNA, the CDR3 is TGTGCCATCAGTGATCCGAGCGGAGGGCGGCCTAACTATGGCTACACCTTC.

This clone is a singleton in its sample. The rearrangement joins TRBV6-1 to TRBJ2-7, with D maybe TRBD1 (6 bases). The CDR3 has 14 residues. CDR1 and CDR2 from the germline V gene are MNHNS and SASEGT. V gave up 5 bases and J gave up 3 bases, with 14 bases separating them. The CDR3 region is CASSHPGTYYEQYF. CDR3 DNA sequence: TGTGCCAGCAGTCACCCCGGGACATACTACGAGCAGTACTTC.

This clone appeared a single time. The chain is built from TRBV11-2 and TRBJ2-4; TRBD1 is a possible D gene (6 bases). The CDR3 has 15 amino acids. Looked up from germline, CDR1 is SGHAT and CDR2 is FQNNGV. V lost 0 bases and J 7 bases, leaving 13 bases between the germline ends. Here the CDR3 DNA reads TGTGCCAGCAGCTTAGATTCAGGGCAGGGGAACATTCAGTACTTC. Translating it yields CASSLDSGQGNIQYF.

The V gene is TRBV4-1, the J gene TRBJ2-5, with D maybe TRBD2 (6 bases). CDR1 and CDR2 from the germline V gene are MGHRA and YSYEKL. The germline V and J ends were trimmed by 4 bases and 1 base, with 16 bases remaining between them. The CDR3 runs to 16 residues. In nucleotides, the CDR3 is TGCGCCAGCAGCCGCCAACTAGGAGGGCTCCAAGAGACCCAGTACTTC. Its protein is CASSRQLGGLQETQYF.

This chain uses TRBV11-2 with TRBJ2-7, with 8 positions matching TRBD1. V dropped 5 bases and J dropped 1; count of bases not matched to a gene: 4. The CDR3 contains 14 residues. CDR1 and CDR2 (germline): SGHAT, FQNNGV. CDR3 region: CASSLRDRSYEQYV. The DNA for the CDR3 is TGTGCCAGCAGCCTCCGGGACAGGTCCTACGAGCAGTACGTC.

CDR3 nucleotide sequence: TGTGCCAGCAGTGGGACAGCAACAATTACTATGAACACTGAAGCTTTCTTT. Translated: CASSGTATITMNTEAFF. The J gene is TRBJ1-1, the V gene TRBV7-3; 7 nucleotides line up with TRBD1. The CDR3 is 17 amino acids. Germline V gene sequence: CDR1 SGHTA, CDR2 FQGTGA. V trimming: 6 bases; J trimming: 0 bases; junction bases outside the gene matches: 13. The full variable domain, rest sourced from reference TRBV7-3 and TRBJ1-1, is GAGVSQTPSNKVTEKGKYVELRCDPISGHTALYWYRQSLGQGPEFLIYFQGTGAADDSGLPNDRFFAVRPEGSVSTLKIQRTERGDSAVYLCASSGTATITMNTEAFFGQGTRLTVV.

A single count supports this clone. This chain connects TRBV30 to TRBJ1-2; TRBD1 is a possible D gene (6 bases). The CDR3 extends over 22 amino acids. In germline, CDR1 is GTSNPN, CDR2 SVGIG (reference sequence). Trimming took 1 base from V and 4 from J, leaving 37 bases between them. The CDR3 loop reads CAWSGLNRQVVLRVNYLYGYTF. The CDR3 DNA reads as TGTGCCTGGAGTGGCCTAAATAGACAGGTTGTTCTTAGGGTGAATTACCTCTATGGCTACACCTTC.

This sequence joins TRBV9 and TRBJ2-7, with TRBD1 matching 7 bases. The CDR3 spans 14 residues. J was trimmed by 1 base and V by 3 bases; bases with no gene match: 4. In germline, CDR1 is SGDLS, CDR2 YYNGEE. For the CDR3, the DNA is TGTGCCAGCAGCGCGACAGGGAAATCCTACGAGCAGTACGTC. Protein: CASSATGKSYEQYV.